The clone carrying this T cell receptor beta chain has just one count. Sequencing was performed with immunoSEQ multiplex PCR; in TCRdb, only in-frame clones are kept and a portion is missing. The sample carries about 260,000 clones, around 90% recorded once. The entry originates in a study of blood T cell repertoires in COVID-19. CDR1 and CDR2 from the germline V gene are LNHNV and YYDKDF (reference sequence). The CDR3 covers 16 residues. This chain uses TRBV15 with TRBJ2-3, with 10 bases identical to TRBD1. The origin of this receptor is a man aged 40-55 years who had been exposed to COVID-19. Material for sequencing was PBMCs or T cells enriched from blood (not recorded which). The CDR3 DNA sequence: TGTGGCCGTGGGACAGGGGACCCCACCAGCACAGATACGCAGTATTTT. This codes for CGRGTGDPTSTDTQYF.